This T cell receptor (beta chain) was captured in a study of early T cells in non-severe SARS-CoV-2 infection. The CDR3 extends over 12 amino acids. V was trimmed by 7 bases and J by 9 bases, leaving 16 bases between them. CDR1 is SQVTM and CDR2 is ANQGSEA in the germline V gene. TCRdb re-called the 5' RACE reads with MiXCR, one entry per CDR3 protein. The sample shows approximately 88,000 distinct CDR3 sequences, roughly 13% of them seen only once. This rearrangement joins TRBV29-1 to TRBJ2-4; TRBD1 is a possible D gene (6 bases). This TCR was sampled from an adult who was a healthcare worker with PCR-confirmed SARS-CoV-2 infection or an uninfected control (not recorded which). The sequencing sample was made of whole blood. The DNA for the CDR3 is TGCAGCGCCGCGGACAGATCAGGCATTCAGTACTTC. As protein: CSAADRSGIQYF. The full variable domain, with the rest looked up from reference TRBV29-1 and TRBJ2-4, is SAVISQKPSRDICQRGTSLTIQCQVDSQVTMMFWYRQQPGQSLTLIATANQGSEATYESGFVIDKFPISRPNLTFSTLTVSNMSPEDSSIYLCSAADRSGIQYFGAGTRLSVL.